This T cell receptor (beta chain) was observed in a study of cytomegalovirus exposure and HLA in healthy donors. About the research overall: The 95 to 150 validation repertoires and the approximately 630 first-cohort repertoires shared a platform, a later analysis reported. Study outcomes and limitations: Among TCR beta chains, those listed as cytomegalovirus-associated numbered some 160.

As for this clone: Its target is unknown.

This CDR3 contains 14 residues. V shed 6 bases and J shed 4 bases, with 16 bases lying between them. Germline values: CDR1 SGHAT, CDR2 FQNNGV. Method: immunoSEQ multiplex PCR; TCRdb's copy keeps in-frame clones and lacks some. The sample lists more than 95,000 clones, roughly 95% occurring once. Sequenced sample: PBMCs. The receptor comes from a young man in good health and CMV-seronegative. The chain joins TRBV11-2 to TRBJ2-7, with D unclear. CDR3: CASSYFRVEYEQYF. CDR3 nucleotides: TGTGCCAGCAGTTATTTTCGGGTTGAGTACGAGCAGTACTTC. Full variable domain (outside the CDR3, taken from reference TRBV11-2 and TRBJ2-7): EAGVAQSPRYKIIEKRQSVAFWCNPISGHATLYWYQQILGQGPKLLIQFQNNGVVDDSQLPKDRFSAERLKGVDSTLKIQPAKLEDSAVYLCASSYFRVEYEQYFGPGTRLTVT.